A selection of T cell receptor beta chains follows, all from one sample in a study of blood T cells in healthy people across ages. TCRdb reanalysed the 5' RACE reads using MiXCR and keeps one entry per CDR3 protein. The data contain under 2 million distinct CDR3 sequences, almost 35% of them singletons. The sample taken for sequencing was blood. The source is a woman aged 25-40 years in good health. Both conserved end residues are part of each CDR3. The order of the fields is CDR3 protein, CDR3 length, D gene, V gene, J gene. The D gene is left open where the match is weak.

cdr3_aa: CASSEDRGLVYEQYF; cdr3_length: 15; d_call: TRBD1; v_call: TRBV5-5; j_call: TRBJ2-7
cdr3_aa: CASSPKAFLAGPLNEQFF; cdr3_length: 18; d_call: NA; v_call: TRBV7-3; j_call: TRBJ2-1
cdr3_aa: CASSLNRGTAYGYTF; cdr3_length: 15; d_call: TRBD1; v_call: TRBV6-6; j_call: TRBJ1-2
cdr3_aa: CASSAVGGTGEQYF; cdr3_length: 14; d_call: NA; v_call: TRBV9; j_call: NA
cdr3_aa: CASSRDRGDQPQHF; cdr3_length: 14; d_call: TRBD1; v_call: TRBV3-1; j_call: TRBJ1-5
cdr3_aa: CASSQMMGYEQYF; cdr3_length: 13; d_call: NA; v_call: TRBV6-1; j_call: TRBJ2-7
cdr3_aa: CASRADRVCQPRHF; cdr3_length: 14; d_call: TRBD1; v_call: TRBV9; j_call: TRBJ1-5
cdr3_aa: CASSLGPTGSPLHF; cdr3_length: 14; d_call: NA; v_call: TRBV28; j_call: TRBJ1-6
cdr3_aa: CASSLEGGGNYGYTF; cdr3_length: 15; d_call: TRBD1; v_call: TRBV7-2; j_call: TRBJ1-2
cdr3_aa: CASTGHLEESQYF; cdr3_length: 13; d_call: NA; v_call: TRBV6-6; j_call: TRBJ2-5
cdr3_aa: CSARPTGGGQETQYF; cdr3_length: 15; d_call: TRBD2; v_call: TRBV20-1; j_call: TRBJ2-5
cdr3_aa: CASSSLAGAAYEQYF; cdr3_length: 15; d_call: TRBD2; v_call: TRBV5-6; j_call: TRBJ2-7
cdr3_aa: CASSYRGSTQPQHF; cdr3_length: 14; d_call: NA; v_call: TRBV6-2/TRBV6-3; j_call: TRBJ1-5
cdr3_aa: CASSHEPGQPQHF; cdr3_length: 13; d_call: NA; v_call: TRBV11-2; j_call: TRBJ1-5
cdr3_aa: CASSQDPRDERYF; cdr3_length: 13; d_call: NA; v_call: TRBV4-1; j_call: TRBJ2-5
cdr3_aa: CASSQDGTSLGNEQFF; cdr3_length: 16; d_call: NA; v_call: TRBV14; j_call: TRBJ2-1
cdr3_aa: CASSSPRDRVAAETQYF; cdr3_length: 17; d_call: TRBD1; v_call: TRBV28; j_call: TRBJ2-5
cdr3_aa: CSASSGRRTHNEQFF; cdr3_length: 15; d_call: TRBD2; v_call: TRBV20-1; j_call: TRBJ2-1
cdr3_aa: CSAKRGLETQYF; cdr3_length: 12; d_call: TRBD2; v_call: TRBV20-1; j_call: TRBJ2-5
cdr3_aa: CSVVSDYHYPSTDTQYF; cdr3_length: 17; d_call: NA; v_call: TRBV29-1; j_call: TRBJ2-3
cdr3_aa: CASSLQLRGTDTQYF; cdr3_length: 15; d_call: NA; v_call: TRBV5-4; j_call: TRBJ2-3
cdr3_aa: CASSSTLQNTQYF; cdr3_length: 13; d_call: NA; v_call: TRBV3-1; j_call: TRBJ2-3
cdr3_aa: CASSHVGYEQYF; cdr3_length: 12; d_call: NA; v_call: TRBV5-8; j_call: TRBJ2-7
cdr3_aa: CSASGTEGQWQPQHF; cdr3_length: 15; d_call: NA; v_call: TRBV20-1; j_call: TRBJ1-5
cdr3_aa: CASTAREKRSSYEQYF; cdr3_length: 16; d_call: NA; v_call: TRBV6-1; j_call: TRBJ2-7
cdr3_aa: CATRGDEQYF; cdr3_length: 10; d_call: NA; v_call: TRBV27; j_call: TRBJ2-7
cdr3_aa: CASSTGRSKRFF; cdr3_length: 12; d_call: NA; v_call: TRBV28; j_call: TRBJ2-1
cdr3_aa: CASSWGPRRRADTEAFF; cdr3_length: 17; d_call: NA; v_call: TRBV5-1; j_call: TRBJ1-1
cdr3_aa: CASSSQPGLAAADTQYF; cdr3_length: 17; d_call: TRBD2; v_call: TRBV6-2/TRBV6-3; j_call: TRBJ2-3
cdr3_aa: CASSLGQGPSYNEQFF; cdr3_length: 16; d_call: NA; v_call: TRBV12-3/TRBV12-4; j_call: TRBJ2-1
cdr3_aa: CASRHVLGGPLGEGYTF; cdr3_length: 17; d_call: NA; v_call: TRBV4-1; j_call: TRBJ1-2
cdr3_aa: CASSGFQGTLHAYEQYF; cdr3_length: 17; d_call: NA; v_call: TRBV6-1; j_call: TRBJ2-7
cdr3_aa: CASSLTGTGTEKLFF; cdr3_length: 15; d_call: TRBD1; v_call: TRBV11-2; j_call: TRBJ1-4
cdr3_aa: CASSLSPTGTGIQETQYF; cdr3_length: 18; d_call: TRBD1; v_call: TRBV27; j_call: TRBJ2-5
cdr3_aa: CASSYNQGTGGLQETQYF; cdr3_length: 18; d_call: TRBD1; v_call: TRBV6-5; j_call: TRBJ2-5
cdr3_aa: CASRATGPSTEAFF; cdr3_length: 14; d_call: NA; v_call: TRBV25-1; j_call: TRBJ1-1
cdr3_aa: CRLTTNSNEQFF; cdr3_length: 12; d_call: NA; v_call: TRBV20-1; j_call: TRBJ2-1
cdr3_aa: CASSSMGETQYF; cdr3_length: 12; d_call: NA; v_call: TRBV12-3/TRBV12-4; j_call: TRBJ2-5
cdr3_aa: CSAPDSYSNQPQHF; cdr3_length: 14; d_call: NA; v_call: TRBV20-1; j_call: TRBJ1-5
cdr3_aa: CSARDPLAGGGEQYF; cdr3_length: 15; d_call: TRBD2; v_call: TRBV20-1; j_call: TRBJ2-7
cdr3_aa: CASSITEIDQPQHF; cdr3_length: 14; d_call: NA; v_call: TRBV19; j_call: TRBJ1-5
cdr3_aa: CASSYSWRGHPETQYF; cdr3_length: 16; d_call: NA; v_call: TRBV6-5; j_call: TRBJ2-5
cdr3_aa: CASSSVGQENGELFF; cdr3_length: 15; d_call: TRBD1; v_call: TRBV7-3; j_call: TRBJ2-2
cdr3_aa: CATRQGLAGGGTDTQYF; cdr3_length: 17; d_call: TRBD2; v_call: TRBV2; j_call: TRBJ2-3
cdr3_aa: CSARDRILAQETQYF; cdr3_length: 15; d_call: TRBD1; v_call: TRBV20-1; j_call: TRBJ2-5
cdr3_aa: CASSLLKGEQYF; cdr3_length: 12; d_call: NA; v_call: TRBV28; j_call: TRBJ2-7
cdr3_aa: CSATPGGGRESSTDTQYF; cdr3_length: 18; d_call: TRBD2; v_call: TRBV20-1; j_call: TRBJ2-3
cdr3_aa: CSVDARLASGTHGTDTQYF; cdr3_length: 19; d_call: TRBD2; v_call: TRBV29-1; j_call: TRBJ2-3
cdr3_aa: CASSARTVYEQYF; cdr3_length: 13; d_call: NA; v_call: TRBV5-8; j_call: TRBJ2-7
cdr3_aa: CASTLGNRGNYGYTF; cdr3_length: 15; d_call: TRBD1; v_call: TRBV6-1; j_call: TRBJ1-2
cdr3_aa: CASSQDWTGVIAYEQYF; cdr3_length: 17; d_call: TRBD1; v_call: TRBV4-1; j_call: TRBJ2-7
cdr3_aa: CASSHRGSSYEQYF; cdr3_length: 14; d_call: TRBD1; v_call: TRBV14; j_call: TRBJ2-7
cdr3_aa: CASSLYGKGLSTDTQYF; cdr3_length: 17; d_call: NA; v_call: TRBV7-3; j_call: TRBJ2-3
cdr3_aa: CASSGLGYNEQFF; cdr3_length: 13; d_call: TRBD2; v_call: TRBV6-2/TRBV6-3; j_call: TRBJ2-1
cdr3_aa: CATGLSTDTQYF; cdr3_length: 12; d_call: NA; v_call: TRBV27; j_call: TRBJ2-3
cdr3_aa: CAIGGTGPNTEAFF; cdr3_length: 14; d_call: TRBD1; v_call: TRBV10-3; j_call: TRBJ1-1
cdr3_aa: CASSHGGTGVGTEAFF; cdr3_length: 16; d_call: TRBD1; v_call: TRBV4-1; j_call: TRBJ1-1